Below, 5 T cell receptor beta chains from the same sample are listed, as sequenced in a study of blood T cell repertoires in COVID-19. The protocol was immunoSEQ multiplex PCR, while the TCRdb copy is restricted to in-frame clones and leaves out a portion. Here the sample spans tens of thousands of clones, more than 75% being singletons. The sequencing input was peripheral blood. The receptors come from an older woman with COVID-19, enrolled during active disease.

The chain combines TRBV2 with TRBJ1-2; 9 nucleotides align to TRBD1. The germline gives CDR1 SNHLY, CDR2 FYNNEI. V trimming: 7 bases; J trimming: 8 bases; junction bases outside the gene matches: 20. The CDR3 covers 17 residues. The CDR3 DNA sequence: TGTGCCAGCACCGACGACAGGGGGTTGCTGGGAGAGGGCGGCTACACCTTC. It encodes CASTDDRGLLGEGGYTF. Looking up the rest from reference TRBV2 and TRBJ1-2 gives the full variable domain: EPEVTQTPSHQVTQMGQEVILRCVPISNHLYFYWYRQILGQKVEFLVSFYNNEISEKSEIFDDQFSVERPDGSNFTLKIRSTKLEDSAMYFCASTDDRGLLGEGGYTFGSGTRLTVV.

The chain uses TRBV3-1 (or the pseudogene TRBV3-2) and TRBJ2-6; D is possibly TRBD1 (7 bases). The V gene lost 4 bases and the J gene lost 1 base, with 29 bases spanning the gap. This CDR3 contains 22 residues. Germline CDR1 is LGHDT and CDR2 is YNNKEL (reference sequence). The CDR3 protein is CASSRRTMLSGGSLSGANVLTF. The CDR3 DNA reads TGTGCCAGCAGCCGACGCACCATGCTTTCAGGGGGGTCCCTTTCTGGGGCCAACGTCCTGACTTTC.

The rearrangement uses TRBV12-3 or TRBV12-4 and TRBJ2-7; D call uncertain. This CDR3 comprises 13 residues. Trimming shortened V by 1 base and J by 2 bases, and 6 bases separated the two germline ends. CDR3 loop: CASSLGRTYEQYF. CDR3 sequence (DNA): TGTGCCAGCAGTTTAGGCAGGACCTACGAGCAGTACTTC.

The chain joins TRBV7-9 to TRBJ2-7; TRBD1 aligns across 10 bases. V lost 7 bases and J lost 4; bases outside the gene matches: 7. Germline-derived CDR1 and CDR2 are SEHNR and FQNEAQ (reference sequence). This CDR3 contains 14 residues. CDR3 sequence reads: CASNPGQGFYEQYF. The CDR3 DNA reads TGTGCCAGCAACCCGGGACAGGGGTTTTACGAGCAGTACTTC.

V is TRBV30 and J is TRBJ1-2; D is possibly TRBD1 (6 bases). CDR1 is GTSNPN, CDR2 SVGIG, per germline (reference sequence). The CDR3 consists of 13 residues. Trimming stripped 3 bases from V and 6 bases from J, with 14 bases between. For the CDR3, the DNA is TGTGCCTGGAGCTGGGCAGGGGTGGATGGCTACACCTTC. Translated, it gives CAWSWAGVDGYTF.